This note documents a single T cell receptor beta chain sequence. Other DNA sequences within the sample encode an identical CDR3. This entry belongs to a study of blood T cell repertoires in COVID-19. The overall study: Material from acute and convalescent COVID-19 was sourced from the United States, Italy and Spain.

Produced via immunoSEQ multiplex PCR; TCRdb's table is partial and in-frame only. The sample has about 250,000 clones, roughly 88% seen once. Between the trimmed V and J ends, which lost 3 bases and 2 bases, there was a span of 2 bases. The CDR3 length is 11 residues. CDR1 SGDLS and CDR2 YYNGEE come from the germline V gene. Seattle patients were enrolled while actively infected and followed longitudinally. The sequenced sample consisted of peripheral blood. The origin of this receptor is an elderly woman with COVID-19, enrolled during active disease. The rearrangement uses TRBV9 and TRBJ1-2; unclear D gene. CDR3 DNA sequence: TGTGCCAGCAGCGCAAACTATGGCTACACCTTC. Residues: CASSANYGYTF.